The entry that follows covers one T cell receptor (beta chain) sequence. Its target is not known. Researchers ran the PCR with 60 Vbeta and 13 Jbeta primers. Authors' analysis steps: Among the unique TCR beta chains that a later analysis counted, about 85 million in all, 10 million to 14 million were shared. Clones were sequenced by immunoSEQ multiplex PCR, and TCRdb holds only the in-frame ones, with some missing. V and J calls and clone size are given by that table; D and trimming were obtained from the DNA. The table has about 140,000 clones, roughly 75% seen once. The data were taken from a study of cytomegalovirus exposure and HLA in healthy donors. General study points: Most observed TCR sequences were rare, whereas some public TCRs were detected in many donors. A previous analysis found most TCR beta V segments productive roughly 90% or roughly 30% of the time.

The CDR3 runs to 14 residues. The V gene's germline CDR1 is ENHRY and CDR2 SYGVKD. The V gene end was trimmed by 6 bases and the J gene end by 8 bases; junction bases not matched to a gene: 6. This chain joins TRBV10-3 and TRBJ2-1; the match to TRBD2 covers 11 bases. The sample taken for sequencing was PBMCs. The receptor was derived from a female donor in good health and CMV-seronegative. CDR3 DNA: TGTGCCATCAGGTCGGTAGCGGGAGGGTATGAGCAGTTCTTC. Protein: CAIRSVAGGYEQFF.